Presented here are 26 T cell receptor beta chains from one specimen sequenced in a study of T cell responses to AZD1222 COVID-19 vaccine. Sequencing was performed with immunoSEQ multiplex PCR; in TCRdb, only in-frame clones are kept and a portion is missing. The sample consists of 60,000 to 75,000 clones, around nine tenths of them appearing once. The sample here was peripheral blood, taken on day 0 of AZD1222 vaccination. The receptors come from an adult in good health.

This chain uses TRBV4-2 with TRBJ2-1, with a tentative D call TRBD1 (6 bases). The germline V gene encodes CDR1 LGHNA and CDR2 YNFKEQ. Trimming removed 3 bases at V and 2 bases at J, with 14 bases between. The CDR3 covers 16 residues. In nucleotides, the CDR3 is TGTGCCAGCAGCCAGCGGGCGAGGGACACCTACAATGAGCAGTTCTTC. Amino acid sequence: CASSQRARDTYNEQFF.

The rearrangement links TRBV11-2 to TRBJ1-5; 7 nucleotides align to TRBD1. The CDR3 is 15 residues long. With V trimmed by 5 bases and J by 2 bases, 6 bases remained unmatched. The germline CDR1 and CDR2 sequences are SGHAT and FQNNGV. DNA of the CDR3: TGTGCCAGCAGCCCAGGGACAGCCCGCAATCAGCCCCAGCATTTT. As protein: CASSPGTARNQPQHF.

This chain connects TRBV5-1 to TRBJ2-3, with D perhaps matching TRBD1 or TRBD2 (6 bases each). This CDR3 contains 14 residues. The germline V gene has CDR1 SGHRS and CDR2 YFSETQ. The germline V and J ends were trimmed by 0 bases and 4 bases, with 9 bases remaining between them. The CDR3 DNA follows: TGCGCCAGCAGCTTGGAGGGGGGCCCAGATACGCAGTATTTT. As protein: CASSLEGGPDTQYF.

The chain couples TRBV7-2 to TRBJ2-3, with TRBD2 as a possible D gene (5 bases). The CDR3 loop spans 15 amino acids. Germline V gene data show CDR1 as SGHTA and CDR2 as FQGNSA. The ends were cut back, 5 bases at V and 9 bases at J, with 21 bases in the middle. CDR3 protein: CASSGGGPVQLTQYF. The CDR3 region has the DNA TGTGCCAGCAGCGGAGGCGGTCCGGTTCAGCTAACGCAGTATTTT.

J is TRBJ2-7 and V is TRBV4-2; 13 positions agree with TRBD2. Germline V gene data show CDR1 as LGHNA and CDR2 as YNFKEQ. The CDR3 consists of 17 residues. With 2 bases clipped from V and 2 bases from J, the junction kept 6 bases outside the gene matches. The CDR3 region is CASSQLTGTSGAYEQYF. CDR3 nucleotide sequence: TGTGCCAGCAGCCAATTAACTGGGACTAGCGGGGCCTACGAGCAGTACTTC.

The CDR3 loop reads CASSQAGSGNTIYF. CDR3 DNA: TGCGCCAGCAGCCAAGCAGGATCTGGAAACACCATATATTTT. This chain uses TRBV4-1 with TRBJ1-3; D ambiguous. The germline V and J ends were trimmed by 1 base and 1 base, with 5 bases remaining between them. The CDR3 has 14 residues. CDR1 is MGHRA and CDR2 is YSYEKL in the germline V gene.

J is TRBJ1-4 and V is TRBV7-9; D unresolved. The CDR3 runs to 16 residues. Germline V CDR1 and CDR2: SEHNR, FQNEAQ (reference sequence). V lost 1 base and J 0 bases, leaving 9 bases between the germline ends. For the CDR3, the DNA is TGTGCCAGCAGCTTAGAGTCAGTTCCAACTAATGAAAAACTGTTTTTT. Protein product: CASSLESVPTNEKLFF.

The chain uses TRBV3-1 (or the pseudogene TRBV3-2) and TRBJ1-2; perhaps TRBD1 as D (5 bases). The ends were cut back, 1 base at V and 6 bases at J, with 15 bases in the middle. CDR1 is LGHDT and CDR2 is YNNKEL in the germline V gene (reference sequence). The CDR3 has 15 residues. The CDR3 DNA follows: TGTGCCAGCAGCCAAGCCCTCTCCGGGGGGAATGGCTACACCTTC. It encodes CASSQALSGGNGYTF.

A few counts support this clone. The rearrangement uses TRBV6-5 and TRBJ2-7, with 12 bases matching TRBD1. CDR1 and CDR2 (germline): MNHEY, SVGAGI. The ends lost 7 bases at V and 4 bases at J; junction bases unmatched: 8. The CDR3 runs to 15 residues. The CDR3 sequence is CASTTGQGALYEQYF. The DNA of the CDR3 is TGTGCCAGCACCACGGGACAGGGGGCGTTATACGAGCAGTACTTC.

The CDR3 region is CASSESRTSGGHDTQYF. CDR3 DNA: TGCGCCAGCAGTGAGTCCCGGACTAGCGGGGGGCACGATACGCAGTATTTT. This chain links TRBV10-1 with TRBJ2-3, with TRBD2 matching 14 bases. V was clipped by 0 bases and J by 6 bases; unmatched bases: 5. CDR1 WNHNN and CDR2 SYGVQD come from the germline V gene (reference sequence). CDR3 length: 17 residues.

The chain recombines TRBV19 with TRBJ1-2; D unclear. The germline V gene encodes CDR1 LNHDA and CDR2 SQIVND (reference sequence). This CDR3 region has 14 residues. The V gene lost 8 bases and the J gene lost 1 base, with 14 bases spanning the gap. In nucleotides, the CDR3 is TGTGCCAGTGGGGAGGGCTATTATAACTATGGCTACACCTTC. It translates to CASGEGYYNYGYTF.

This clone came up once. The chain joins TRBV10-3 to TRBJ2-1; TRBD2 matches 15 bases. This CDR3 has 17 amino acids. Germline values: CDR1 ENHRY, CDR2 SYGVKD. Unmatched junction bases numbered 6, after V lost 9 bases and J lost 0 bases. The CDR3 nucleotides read TGTGCCATAGGGACTAGCGGGGGGACCTACTCCTACAATGAGCAGTTCTTC. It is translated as CAIGTSGGTYSYNEQFF.

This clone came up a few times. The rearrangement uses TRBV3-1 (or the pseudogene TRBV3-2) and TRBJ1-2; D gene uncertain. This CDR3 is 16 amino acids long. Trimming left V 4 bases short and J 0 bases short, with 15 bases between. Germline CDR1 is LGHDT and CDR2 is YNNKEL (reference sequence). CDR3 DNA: TGTGCCAGCAGCCTCAGCCTCCGACACACTAACTATGGCTACACCTTC. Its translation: CASSLSLRHTNYGYTF.

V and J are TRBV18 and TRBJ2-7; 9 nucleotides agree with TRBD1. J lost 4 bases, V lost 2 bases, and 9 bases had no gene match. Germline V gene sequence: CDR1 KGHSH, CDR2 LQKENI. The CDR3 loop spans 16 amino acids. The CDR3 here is CASSPIRDRASYEQYF. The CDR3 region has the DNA TGTGCCAGCTCACCAATTAGGGACAGGGCATCGTACGAGCAGTACTTC.

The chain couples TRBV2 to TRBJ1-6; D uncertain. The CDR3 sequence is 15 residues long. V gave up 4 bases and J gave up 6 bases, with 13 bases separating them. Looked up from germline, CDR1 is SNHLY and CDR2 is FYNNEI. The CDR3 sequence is CASSGTSVTNSPLHF. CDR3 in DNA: TGTGCCAGCAGTGGCACGTCGGTTACTAATTCACCCCTCCACTTT.

The CDR3 sequence is CASSIRGTEKLFF. In DNA, the CDR3 is TGTGCCAGCTCAATTCGGGGAACTGAAAAACTGTTTTTT. The chain has TRBV18 and TRBJ1-4; no definite D call. The CDR3 extends over 13 amino acids. Trimming removed 5 bases at V and 7 bases at J, with 11 bases between. CDR1 is KGHSH and CDR2 is LQKENI in the germline V gene.

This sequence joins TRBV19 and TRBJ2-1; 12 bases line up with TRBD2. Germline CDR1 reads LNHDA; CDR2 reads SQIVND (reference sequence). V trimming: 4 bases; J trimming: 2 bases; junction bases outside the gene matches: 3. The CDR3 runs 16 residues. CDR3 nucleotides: TGTGCCAGTAGTACACGACTAGCGGGGGCCTACAATGAGCAGTTCTTC. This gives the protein CASSTRLAGAYNEQFF.

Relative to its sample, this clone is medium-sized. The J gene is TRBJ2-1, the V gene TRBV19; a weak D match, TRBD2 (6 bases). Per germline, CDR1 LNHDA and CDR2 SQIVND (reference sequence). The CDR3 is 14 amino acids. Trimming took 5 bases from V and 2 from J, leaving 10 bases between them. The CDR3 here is CASSQAGPYNEQFF. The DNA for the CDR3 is TGTGCCAGTAGTCAGGCGGGGCCCTACAATGAGCAGTTCTTC.

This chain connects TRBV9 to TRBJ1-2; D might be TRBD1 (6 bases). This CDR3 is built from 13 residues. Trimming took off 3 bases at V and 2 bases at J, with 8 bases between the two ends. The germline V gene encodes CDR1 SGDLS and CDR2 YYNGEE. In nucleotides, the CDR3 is TGTGCCAGCAGCGCAGGGGCCAACTATGGCTACACCTTC. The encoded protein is CASSAGANYGYTF.

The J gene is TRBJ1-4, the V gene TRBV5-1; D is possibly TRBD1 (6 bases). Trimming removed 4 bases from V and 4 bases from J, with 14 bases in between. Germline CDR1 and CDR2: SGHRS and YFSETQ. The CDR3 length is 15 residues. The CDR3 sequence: CASSPWGAVNEKLFF. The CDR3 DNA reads TGCGCCAGCAGCCCATGGGGGGCTGTTAATGAAAAACTGTTTTTT. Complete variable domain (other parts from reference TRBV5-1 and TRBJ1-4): KAGVTQTPRYLIKTRGQQVTLSCSPISGHRSVSWYQQTPGQGLQFLFEYFSETQRNKGNFPGRFSGRQFSNSRSEMNVSTLELGDSALYLCASSPWGAVNEKLFFGSGTQLSVL.

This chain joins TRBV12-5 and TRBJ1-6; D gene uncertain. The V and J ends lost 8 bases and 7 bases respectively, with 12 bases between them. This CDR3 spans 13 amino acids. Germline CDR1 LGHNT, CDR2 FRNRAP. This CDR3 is CASNRGGNSPLHF. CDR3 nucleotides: TGTGCTAGTAATAGAGGAGGAAATTCACCCCTCCACTTT.

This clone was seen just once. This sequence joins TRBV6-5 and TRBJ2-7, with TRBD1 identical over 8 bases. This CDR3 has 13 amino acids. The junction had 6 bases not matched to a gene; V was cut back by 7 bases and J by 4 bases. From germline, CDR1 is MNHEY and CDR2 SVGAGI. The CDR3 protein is CASKTGTGYEQYF. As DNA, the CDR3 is TGTGCCAGCAAGACCGGGACAGGATACGAGCAGTACTTC.

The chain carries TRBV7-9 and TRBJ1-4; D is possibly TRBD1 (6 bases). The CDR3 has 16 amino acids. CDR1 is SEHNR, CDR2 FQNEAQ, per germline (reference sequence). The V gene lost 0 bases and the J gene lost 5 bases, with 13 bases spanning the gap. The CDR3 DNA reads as TGTGCCAGCAGCTTAGCGTGGGACACCCCCAATGAAAAACTGTTTTTT. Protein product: CASSLAWDTPNEKLFF.

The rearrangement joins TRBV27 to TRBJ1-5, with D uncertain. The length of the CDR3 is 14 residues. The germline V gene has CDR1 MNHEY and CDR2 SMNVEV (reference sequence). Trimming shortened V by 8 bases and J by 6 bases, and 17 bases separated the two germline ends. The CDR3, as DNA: TGTGCCAGCCGCCTCCGAGGCTCAGTTCAGCCCCAGCATTTT. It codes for CASRLRGSVQPQHF.

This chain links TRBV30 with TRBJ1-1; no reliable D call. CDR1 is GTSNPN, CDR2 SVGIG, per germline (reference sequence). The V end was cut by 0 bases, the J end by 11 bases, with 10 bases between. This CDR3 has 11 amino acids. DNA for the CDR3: TGTGCCTGGAGTGTACCAAGAGGGGCTTTCTTT. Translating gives CAWSVPRGAFF.

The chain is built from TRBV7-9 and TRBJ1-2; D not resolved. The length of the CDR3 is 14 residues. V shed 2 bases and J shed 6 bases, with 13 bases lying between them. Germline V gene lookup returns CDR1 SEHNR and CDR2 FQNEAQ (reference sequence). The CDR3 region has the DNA TGTGCCAGCAGCTTACGGGGTGGTCGAAATGGCTACACCTTC. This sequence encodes CASSLRGGRNGYTF.